These 9 T cell receptor beta chains originate from one sample sequenced in a study of T cells in Graves' hyperthyroidism and ophthalmopathy. Amplification of TCR beta CDR3 regions used RNA as the template. A first-round RT-PCR of the TCR CDR3 used the HTBI primer set. TCRdb re-called the multiplex PCR reads through MiXCR, storing one row per CDR3 protein. Of hundreds of thousands of distinct CDR3 sequences listed, over 15% are singletons. Sequences were obtained from blood. These receptors came from a woman younger than 35 with Graves' hyperthyroidism.

The gene calls are TRBV10-1 and TRBJ2-3; D perhaps matches TRBD1 (6 bases). This CDR3 is 13 amino acids long. Germline CDR1 and CDR2: WNHNN and SYGVQD (reference sequence). V was clipped by 6 bases and J by 2 bases, with 9 bases between them. In DNA form, the CDR3 reads TGCGCCAGCAGGGACAGCTCCACAGATACGCAGTATTTT. Translating gives CASRDSSTDTQYF.

The chain employs TRBV19 and TRBJ1-5; D is unresolved. CDR3 length equals 14 residues. Germline V gene sequence: CDR1 LNHDA, CDR2 SQIVND (reference sequence). V was trimmed by 5 bases and J by 3 bases, leaving 11 bases between them. This CDR3 is CASSATHYNQPQHF. In nucleotides, the CDR3 is TGTGCCAGTAGTGCGACACATTACAATCAGCCCCAGCATTTT.

This clonotype was detected many times. The rearrangement links TRBV20-1 to TRBJ2-5; D is possibly TRBD2 (6 bases). Between the trimmed V and J ends, which lost 6 bases and 5 bases, there was a span of 19 bases. This CDR3 has 14 amino acids. CDR1 DFQATT and CDR2 SNEGSKA come from the germline V gene (reference sequence). CDR3 sequence: CSATRRGVRETQYF. In nucleotides, the CDR3 is TGCAGTGCAACACGCCGCGGGGTCCGGGAGACCCAGTACTTC.

This clonotype was found once. A much larger clone lies a single base off, so this may be a read error. The J gene is TRBJ2-7, the V gene TRBV28; D is ambiguous. Germline V lookup: CDR1 MDHEN, CDR2 SYDVKM. The CDR3 is 13 residues long. For the CDR3, the DNA is TGTGCCACCCATTTGCTGGAATCCTACGGGCAGTACTTC. This translates into CATHLLESYGQYF.

This clonotype appeared many times. The gene calls are TRBV28 and TRBJ2-7; D gene unclear. The germline V gene encodes CDR1 MDHEN and CDR2 SYDVKM. The CDR3 runs 13 residues. Between the trimmed V and J ends, which lost 4 bases and 2 bases, there was a span of 9 bases. As DNA, the CDR3 is TGTGCCAGCAGTTCCGGGCCGACCTACGAGCAGTACTTC. This codes for CASSSGPTYEQYF.

This clonotype was found many times. J is TRBJ2-7 and V is TRBV12-3 or TRBV12-4; the D call may be TRBD1 or TRBD2 (5 bases each). V was trimmed by 3 bases and J by 2 bases, leaving 14 bases between them. This CDR3 spans 15 amino acids. CDR3: CASSFGAATTYEQYF. In DNA, the CDR3 is TGTGCCAGCAGTTTCGGGGCCGCGACCACCTACGAGCAGTACTTC.

This clonotype was recorded at least ten times. The V and J genes are TRBV2 and TRBJ2-1; possible D gene TRBD2, 7 bases. CDR3 length: 15 residues. Germline CDR1 is SNHLY and CDR2 is FYNNEI. V was cut by 2 bases and J by 3 bases, with 11 bases left in between. CDR3 sequence (DNA): TGTGCCAGCAGTGAAAGGGGGGGAATCTACAATGAGCAGTTCTTC. Translated, it gives CASSERGGIYNEQFF.

J is TRBJ1-1 and V is TRBV14; D call uncertain. This CDR3 comprises 15 residues. Trimming stripped 1 base from V and 5 bases from J, with 14 bases between. Germline CDR1 is SGHDN and CDR2 is FVKESK. CDR3 DNA: TGTGCCAGCAGCCAAGCCTTAGGGTTGAGGACTGAAGCTTTCTTT. Amino acids: CASSQALGLRTEAFF.

The sample holds many counts of this clonotype. The chain carries TRBV11-3 and TRBJ2-5; 13 nucleotides match TRBD2. This CDR3 region has 16 residues. V was clipped by 5 bases and J by 5 bases; unmatched bases: 8. The germline CDR1 and CDR2 sequences are SGHNT and YENEEA. The CDR3 here is CASSVRLAGGRETQYF. CDR3 in DNA: TGTGCCAGCAGCGTACGACTAGCGGGGGGCCGGGAGACCCAGTACTTC.